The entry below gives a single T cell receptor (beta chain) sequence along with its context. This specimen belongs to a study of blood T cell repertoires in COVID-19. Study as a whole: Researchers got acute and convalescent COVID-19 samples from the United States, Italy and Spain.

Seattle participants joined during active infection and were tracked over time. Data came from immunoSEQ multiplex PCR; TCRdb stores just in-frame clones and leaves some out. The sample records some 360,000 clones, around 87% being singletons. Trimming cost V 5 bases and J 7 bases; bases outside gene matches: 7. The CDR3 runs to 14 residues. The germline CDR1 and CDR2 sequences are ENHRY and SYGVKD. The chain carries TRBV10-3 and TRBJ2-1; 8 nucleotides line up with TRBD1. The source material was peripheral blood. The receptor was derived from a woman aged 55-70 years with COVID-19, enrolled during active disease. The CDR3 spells CAISHGQGINEQFF. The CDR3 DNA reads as TGTGCCATCAGTCATGGACAGGGCATTAATGAGCAGTTCTTC.